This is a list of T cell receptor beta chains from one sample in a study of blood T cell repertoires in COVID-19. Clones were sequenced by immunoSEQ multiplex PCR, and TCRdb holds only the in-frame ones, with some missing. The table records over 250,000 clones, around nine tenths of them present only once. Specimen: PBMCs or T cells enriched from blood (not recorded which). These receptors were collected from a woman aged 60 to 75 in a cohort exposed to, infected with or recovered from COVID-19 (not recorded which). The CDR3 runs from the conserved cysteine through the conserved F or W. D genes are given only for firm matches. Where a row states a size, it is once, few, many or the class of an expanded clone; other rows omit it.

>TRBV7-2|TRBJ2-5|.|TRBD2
CASSYRTSGGAPAQYF
TGTGCCAGCAGCTACCGGACTAGCGGGGGGGCCCCGGCCCAGTACTTC
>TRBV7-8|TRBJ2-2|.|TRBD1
CASSSSTGVNTGELFF
TGTGCCAGCAGCTCGTCGACAGGGGTGAACACCGGGGAGCTGTTTTTT
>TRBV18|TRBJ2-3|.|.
CASSPSTGASTDTQYF
TGTGCCAGCTCACCTTCCACTGGGGCTAGCACAGATACGCAGTATTTT
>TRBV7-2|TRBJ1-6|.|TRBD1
CASSLVGTGSYSPLHF
TGTGCCAGCAGCTTAGTCGGGACAGGGTCATATTCACCCCTCCACTTT
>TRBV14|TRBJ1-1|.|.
CASSQDRGTEAFF
TGTGCCAGCAGCCAAGACAGGGGCACTGAAGCTTTCTTT
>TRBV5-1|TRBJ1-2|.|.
CASSLDTQPTGGYTF
TGCGCCAGCAGCTTGGATACCCAACCCACGGGGGGCTACACCTTC
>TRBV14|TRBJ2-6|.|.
CASSRGRQGSGANVLTF
TGTGCCAGCAGCCGAGGCAGGCAGGGGTCTGGGGCCAACGTCCTGACTTTC
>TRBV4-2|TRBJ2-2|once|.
CASSSVGELFF
TGTGCCAGCAGTTCCGTCGGGGAGCTGTTTTTT
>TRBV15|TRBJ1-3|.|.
CATSRDQGSGNTIYF
TGTGCCACCAGCAGAGATCAGGGATCTGGAAACACCATATATTTT
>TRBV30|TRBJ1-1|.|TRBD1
CAWGTGDTEAFF
TGTGCCTGGGGAACAGGGGACACTGAAGCTTTCTTT
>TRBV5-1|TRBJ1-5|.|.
CASSLEAGNQPQHF
TGCGCCAGCAGCTTGGAGGCAGGGAATCAGCCCCAGCATTTT
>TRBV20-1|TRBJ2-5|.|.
CSGVSETQYF
TGCAGTGGAGTATCAGAGACCCAGTACTTC
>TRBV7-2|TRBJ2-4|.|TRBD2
CASSLGTSGSGDIQYF
TGTGCCAGCAGTCTCGGGACTAGCGGGAGTGGGGACATTCAGTACTTC
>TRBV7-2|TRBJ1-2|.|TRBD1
CASSLARRTGGYYGYTF
TGTGCCAGCAGCTTAGCGCGTAGGACAGGGGGCTACTATGGCTACACCTTC
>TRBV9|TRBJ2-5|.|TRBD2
CASSSLAGAETQYF
TGTGCCAGCAGCTCGCTAGCGGGAGCGGAGACCCAGTACTTC
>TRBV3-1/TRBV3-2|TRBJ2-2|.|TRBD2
CASSLMARTRIIGELFF
TGTGCCAGCAGCCTCATGGCCCGGACTAGAATTATCGGGGAGCTGTTTTTT
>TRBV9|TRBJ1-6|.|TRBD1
CASSDGTGNSPLHF
TGTGCCAGCAGCGATGGGACAGGCAATTCACCCCTCCACTTT
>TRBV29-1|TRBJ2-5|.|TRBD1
CSVDPGQGVLETQYF
TGCAGCGTTGACCCCGGACAGGGCGTGTTAGAGACCCAGTACTTC
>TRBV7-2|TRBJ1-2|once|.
CASSLQGSYGYTF
TGTGCCAGCAGCTTACAGGGAAGCTATGGCTACACCTTC
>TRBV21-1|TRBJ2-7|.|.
CASSKAAGQGREQYF
TGTGCCAGCAGCAAAGCGGCGGGACAGGGTCGCGAGCAGTACTTC
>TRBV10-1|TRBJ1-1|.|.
CASSGGFPTEAFF
TGCGCCAGCAGTGGGGGCTTCCCAACTGAAGCTTTCTTT
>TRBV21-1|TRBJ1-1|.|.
CASSKGSYVGGARTEAFF
TGTGCCAGCAGCAAAGGAAGTTATGTTGGGGGGGCGCGAACTGAAGCTTTCTTT
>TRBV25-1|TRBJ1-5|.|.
CASSEYSLDRGSAQHF
TGTGCCAGCAGTGAATACAGCCTGGATAGGGGATCAGCCCAGCATTTT
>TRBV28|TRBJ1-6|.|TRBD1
CASSATGIYNSPLHF
TGTGCCAGCAGTGCGACAGGGATTTATAATTCACCCCTCCACTTT
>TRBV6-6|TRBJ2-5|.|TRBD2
CASSSRGGRAETQYF
TGTGCCAGCAGTAGTCGGGGGGGCAGGGCAGAGACCCAGTACTTC
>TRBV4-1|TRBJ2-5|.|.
CASSRAQETQYF
TGCGCCAGCAGCCGGGCCCAAGAGACCCAGTACTTC
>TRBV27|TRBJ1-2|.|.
CASSLVRGFGYTF
TGTGCCAGCAGTTTAGTCCGAGGTTTCGGCTACACCTTC
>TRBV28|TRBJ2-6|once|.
CASSSIGLSGANVLTF
TGTGCCAGCAGTTCGATCGGGTTATCTGGGGCCAACGTCCTGACTTTC
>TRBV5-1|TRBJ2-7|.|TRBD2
CASSLTGLAGGPYEQYF
TGCGCCAGCAGCTTAACGGGACTAGCGGGAGGACCCTACGAGCAGTACTTC
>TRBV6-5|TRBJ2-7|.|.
CASSYLTGRPKYEQYF
TGTGCCAGCAGTTACCTGACAGGACGGCCCAAATACGAGCAGTACTTC
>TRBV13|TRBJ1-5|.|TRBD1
CASLGDRVIGQPQHF
TGTGCCAGCTTAGGGGACAGGGTAATCGGTCAGCCCCAGCATTTT
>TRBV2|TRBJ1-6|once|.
CASSEALQGYNSPLHF
TGTGCCAGCAGTGAAGCGCTTCAGGGGTATAATTCACCCCTCCACTTT
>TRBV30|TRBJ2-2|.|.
CALQSPRFTGELFF
TGCGCGCTACAGTCCCCGCGTTTCACCGGGGAGCTGTTTTTT
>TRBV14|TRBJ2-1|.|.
CASSQDPRAAIYNEQFF
TGTGCCAGCAGCCAAGATCCGCGCGCGGCCATATACAATGAGCAGTTCTTC
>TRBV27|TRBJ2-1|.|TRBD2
CASSLLALAGRDEQFF
TGTGCCAGCAGTTTATTGGCACTAGCGGGAAGGGATGAGCAGTTCTTC
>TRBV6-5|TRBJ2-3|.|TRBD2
CASRPGLAGADTQYF
TGTGCCAGCAGGCCCGGACTAGCGGGGGCTGATACGCAGTATTTT
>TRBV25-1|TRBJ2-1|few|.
CASSYQRNNEQFF
TGTGCCAGCTCCTACCAGCGGAACAATGAGCAGTTCTTC
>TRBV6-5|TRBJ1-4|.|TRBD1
CASSSNDRGYSEKLFF
TGTGCCAGCAGTTCCAACGACAGGGGGTACAGTGAAAAACTGTTTTTT
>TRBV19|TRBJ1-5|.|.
CASSHTSNQPQHF
TGTGCCAGTAGTCACACTAGCAATCAGCCCCAGCATTTT
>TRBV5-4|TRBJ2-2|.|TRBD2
CASSLDGRGNTGELFF
TGTGCCAGCAGCTTGGACGGGAGGGGAAACACCGGGGAGCTGTTTTTT
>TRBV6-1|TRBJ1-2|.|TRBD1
CASSEGQGSAYGYTF
TGTGCCAGCAGTGAGGGACAGGGGTCCGCCTATGGCTACACCTTC
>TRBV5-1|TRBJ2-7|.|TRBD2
CASSLASGRAYEQYF
TGCGCCAGCAGCTTGGCTAGCGGGAGGGCCTACGAGCAGTACTTC
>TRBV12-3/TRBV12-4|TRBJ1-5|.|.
CASSSPKQGTQHF
TGTGCCAGCAGTTCGCCAAAACAGGGTACCCAGCATTTT
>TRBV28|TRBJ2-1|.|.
CASSPISRNEQFF
TGTGCCAGCAGTCCGATTTCGAGGAATGAGCAGTTCTTC
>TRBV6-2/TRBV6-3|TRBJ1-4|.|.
CASSYSWGQGEKLFF
TGTGCCAGCAGTTACTCTTGGGGGCAAGGTGAAAAACTGTTTTTT
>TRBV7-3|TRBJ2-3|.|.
CASSANSGPTDTQYF
TGTGCCAGCAGCGCGAATAGCGGACCCACAGATACGCAGTATTTT
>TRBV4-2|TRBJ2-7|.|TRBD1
CASSQPRDSPTRYF
TGTGCCAGCAGCCAACCTCGGGACAGTCCAACCCGGTACTTC
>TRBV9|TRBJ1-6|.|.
CASSVGPRVNNSPLHF
TGTGCCAGCAGCGTAGGTCCCAGGGTAAACAATTCACCCCTCCACTTT
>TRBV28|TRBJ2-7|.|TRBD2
CASSPEGPRLAGTYEQYF
TGTGCCAGCAGCCCCGAAGGGCCCCGCCTAGCGGGGACCTACGAGCAGTACTTC
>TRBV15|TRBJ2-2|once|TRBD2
CATSMGGRRTGELFF
TGTGCCACCAGCATGGGCGGGAGGAGAACCGGGGAGCTGTTTTTT
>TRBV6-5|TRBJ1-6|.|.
CASSRTDNSPLHF
TGTGCCAGCAGCCGGACAGATAATTCACCCCTCCACTTT
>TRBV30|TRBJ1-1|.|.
CAWSHKGDAFF
TGTGCCTGGAGCCATAAAGGGGATGCTTTCTTT
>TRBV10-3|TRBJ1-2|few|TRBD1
CAISMDRVPANGYTF
TGTGCCATCAGCATGGACAGGGTACCGGCTAATGGCTACACCTTC
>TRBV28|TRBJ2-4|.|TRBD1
CASSLDRVKNIQYF
TGTGCCAGCAGTTTGGACAGGGTTAAAAACATTCAGTACTTC
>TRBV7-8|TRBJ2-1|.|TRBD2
CASSLGTSGSYNEQFF
TGTGCCAGCAGCTTAGGGACTAGCGGGAGTTACAATGAGCAGTTCTTC